This T cell receptor beta chain comes out of a study of blood T cell repertoires in COVID-19. The CDR3 covers 16 residues. Trimming took 0 bases from V and 2 from J; bases not matched to a gene: 7. Germline CDR1 and CDR2: SEHNR and FQNEAQ (reference sequence). A few counts support this clone. Data came from immunoSEQ multiplex PCR; TCRdb stores just in-frame clones and leaves some out. The sample yields 210,000 or so clones, 75% to 85% seen once. This sequence originates from a woman in her twenties or thirties with COVID-19, enrolled during active disease. The chain carries TRBV7-9 and TRBJ2-7; 7 bases are shared with TRBD1. Sequencing input: peripheral blood. CDR3 region: CASSLAPGQNTYEQYF. CDR3 bases: TGTGCCAGCAGCTTAGCACCGGGACAGAACACCTACGAGCAGTACTTC.